This TCR beta chain was captured in a study of blood T cell repertoires in COVID-19 (TCRdb year 2020). In the study overall: Samples covering the acute and convalescent phases of COVID-19 were provided by collaborators in the United States, Italy and Spain. The samples were drawn from the first 160 participants of the ongoing ImmuneRACE study and from about 1,200 subjects provided by 6 global collaborators. HLA class I and class II types, where available, came from metadata supplied by the sample provider rather than from assay-based typing. The material from the prospective study consisted of cDNA or gDNA derived from T cells, B-cell-depleted T cells, or PBMCs. Nearly every sample came with metadata listing a de-identified subject ID, COVID-19 status, age in years and sex. The repertoires were made available in a free public database intended to serve as a resource for research on the immune response to SARS-CoV-2. Deeply sampled blood TCRbeta repertoires from subjects exposed to, actively infected with, or recovered from COVID-19 were included in the dataset. The paper as a whole reports these results and caveats: Clinical and demographic metadata were provided uncurated, with the amount varying by source and participant.

Each collaborating institution followed its own protocols to collect whole blood in K2EDTA tubes. For TCRbeta analysis, collaborators shipped samples as frozen whole blood, isolated PBMCs, or DNA extracted from either of those sample types. The V and J ends are trimmed by 6 bases and 4 bases, leaving 12 bases between them. The CDR3 contains 13 residues, cysteine and phenylalanine counted. Only the CDR3 DNA is retained, 39 bases long and in frame from the first base. Based on the germline V gene, the CDR1 and CDR2 sequences are MNHEY and SVGAGI. As for this clone: The antigen it binds to is not known. No qualities accompany the bases; no much larger clone lies one base away.

TCRbeta CDR3 regions were amplified from genomic DNA by means of the immunoSEQ Assay, a bias-controlled multiplex PCR. The paper's data handling went like this. Within the assay, amplification of reference gene primers was used to estimate how many nucleated cells each sample contained. To quantify the absolute abundance of each unique TCRbeta CDR3 rearrangement, sequence reads were collapsed and filtered. For each sample, productive Simpson clonality was calculated by taking the square root of Simpson's diversity index across productive rearrangements. Drawn from immuneACCESS, this table holds only the in-frame rearrangements with V and J called that TCRdb kept. Clones are partly lost; checked studies trace under half to an unresolved V gene and leave the rest unexplained. Clone size and the V and J calls come from that table; the DNA yielded D and trimming. This sample lists 9,000 to 15,000 clones; about 85% were detected once. The ten largest clones capture less than 6% of the sample.

The TCR originated in a human donor in a cohort sampled during active COVID-19. The chain couples TRBV6-5 to TRBJ1-2; the D gene is possibly TRBD1, with 5 bases matching. The material sequenced was peripheral blood. The nucleotides are TGTGCCAGCAGAGCAGGGATCGCCTATGGCTACACCTTC. Its protein reads: CASRAGIAYGYTF.